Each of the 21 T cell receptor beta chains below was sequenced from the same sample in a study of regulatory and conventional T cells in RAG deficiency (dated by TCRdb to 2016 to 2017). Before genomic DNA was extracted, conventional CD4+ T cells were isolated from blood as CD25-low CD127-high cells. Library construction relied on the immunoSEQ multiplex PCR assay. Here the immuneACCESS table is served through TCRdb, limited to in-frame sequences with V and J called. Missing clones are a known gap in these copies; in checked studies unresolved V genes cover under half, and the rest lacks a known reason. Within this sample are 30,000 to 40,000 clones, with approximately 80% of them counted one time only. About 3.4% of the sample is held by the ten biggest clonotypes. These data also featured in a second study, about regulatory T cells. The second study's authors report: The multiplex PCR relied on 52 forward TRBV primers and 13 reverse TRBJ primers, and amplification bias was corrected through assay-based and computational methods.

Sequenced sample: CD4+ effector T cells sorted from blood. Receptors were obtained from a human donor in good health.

The CDR3 loop reads CASSPQFRTGELFF. DNA for the CDR3: TGTGCCAGCAGCCCGCAGTTTAGGACCGGGGAGCTGTTTTTT. The V and J genes are TRBV7-2 and TRBJ2-2; D is unresolved. CDR1 and CDR2 from the germline V gene are SGHTA and FQGNSA. This CDR3 region has 14 residues. V was clipped by 5 bases and J by 5 bases, with 12 bases between them.

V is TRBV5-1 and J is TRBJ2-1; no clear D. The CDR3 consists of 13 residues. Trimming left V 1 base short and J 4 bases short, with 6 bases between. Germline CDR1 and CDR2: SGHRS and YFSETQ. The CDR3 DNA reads TGCGCCAGCAGCTTGTACAGATACAATGAGCAGTTCTTC. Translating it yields CASSLYRYNEQFF.

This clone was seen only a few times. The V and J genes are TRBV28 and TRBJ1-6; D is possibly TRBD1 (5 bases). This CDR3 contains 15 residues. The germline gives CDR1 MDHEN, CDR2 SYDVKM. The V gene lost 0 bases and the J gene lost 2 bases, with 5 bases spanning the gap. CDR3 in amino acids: CASSLWGPYNSPLHF. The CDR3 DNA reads TGTGCCAGCAGTTTATGGGGACCCTATAATTCACCCCTCCACTTT.

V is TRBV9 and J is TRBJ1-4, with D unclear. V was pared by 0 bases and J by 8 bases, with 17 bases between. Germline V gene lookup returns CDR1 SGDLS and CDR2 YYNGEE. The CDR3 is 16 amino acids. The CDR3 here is CASSVGARGSGEKLFF. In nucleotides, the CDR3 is TGTGCCAGCAGCGTAGGTGCCCGAGGGAGTGGGGAAAAACTGTTTTTT.

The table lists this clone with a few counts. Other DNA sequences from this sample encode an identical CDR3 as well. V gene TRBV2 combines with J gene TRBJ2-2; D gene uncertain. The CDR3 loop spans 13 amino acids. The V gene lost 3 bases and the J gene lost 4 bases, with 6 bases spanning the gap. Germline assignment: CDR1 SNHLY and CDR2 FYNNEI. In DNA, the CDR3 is TGTGCCAGCAGTGATGAATTCACCGGGGAGCTGTTTTTT. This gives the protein CASSDEFTGELFF.

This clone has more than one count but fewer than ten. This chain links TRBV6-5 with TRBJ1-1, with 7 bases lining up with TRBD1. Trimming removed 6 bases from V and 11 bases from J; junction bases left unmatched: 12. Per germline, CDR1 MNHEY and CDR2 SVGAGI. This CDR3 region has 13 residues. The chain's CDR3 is CASREPDRAHAFF. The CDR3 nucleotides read TGTGCCAGCAGAGAACCCGACAGGGCACATGCTTTCTTT.

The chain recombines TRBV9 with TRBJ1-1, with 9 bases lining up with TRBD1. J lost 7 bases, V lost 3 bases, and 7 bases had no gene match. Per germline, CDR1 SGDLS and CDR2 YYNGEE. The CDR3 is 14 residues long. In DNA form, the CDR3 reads TGTGCCAGCAGCGCCTCGGGACAGGGAGGTGAAGCTTTCTTT. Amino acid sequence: CASSASGQGGEAFF.

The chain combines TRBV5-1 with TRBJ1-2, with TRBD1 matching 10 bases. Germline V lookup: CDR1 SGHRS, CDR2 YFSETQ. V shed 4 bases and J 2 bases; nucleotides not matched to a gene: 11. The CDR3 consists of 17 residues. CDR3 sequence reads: CASSPQFPGQGNYGYTF. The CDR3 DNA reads TGCGCCAGCAGCCCACAATTCCCGGGACAGGGGAACTATGGCTACACCTTC.

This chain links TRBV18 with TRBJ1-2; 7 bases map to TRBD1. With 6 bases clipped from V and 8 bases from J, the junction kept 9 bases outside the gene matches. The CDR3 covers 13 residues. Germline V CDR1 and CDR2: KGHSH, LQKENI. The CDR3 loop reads CASSLTGLDGYTF. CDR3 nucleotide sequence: TGTGCCAGCTCGCTGACAGGGTTGGACGGCTACACCTTC.

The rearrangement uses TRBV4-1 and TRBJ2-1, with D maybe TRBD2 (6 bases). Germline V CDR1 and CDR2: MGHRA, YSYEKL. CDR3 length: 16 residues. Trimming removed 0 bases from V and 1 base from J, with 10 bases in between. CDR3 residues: CASSQETRGSYNEQFF. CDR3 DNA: TGCGCCAGCAGCCAAGAGACTAGAGGATCCTACAATGAGCAGTTCTTC.

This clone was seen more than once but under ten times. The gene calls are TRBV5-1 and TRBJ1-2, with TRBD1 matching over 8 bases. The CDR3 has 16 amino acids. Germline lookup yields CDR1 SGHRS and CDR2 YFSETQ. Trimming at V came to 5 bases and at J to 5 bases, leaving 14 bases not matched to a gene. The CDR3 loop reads CASRLSQGAARYGYTF. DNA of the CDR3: TGCGCCAGCAGACTATCTCAGGGGGCAGCTAGGTATGGCTACACCTTC.

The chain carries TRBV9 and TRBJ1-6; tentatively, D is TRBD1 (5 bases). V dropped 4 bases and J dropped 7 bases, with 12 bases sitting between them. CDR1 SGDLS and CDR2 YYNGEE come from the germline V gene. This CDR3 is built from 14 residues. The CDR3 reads CASSPRGGNSPLHF. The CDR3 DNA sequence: TGTGCCAGCAGCCCTCGGGGCGGAAATTCACCCCTCCACTTT.

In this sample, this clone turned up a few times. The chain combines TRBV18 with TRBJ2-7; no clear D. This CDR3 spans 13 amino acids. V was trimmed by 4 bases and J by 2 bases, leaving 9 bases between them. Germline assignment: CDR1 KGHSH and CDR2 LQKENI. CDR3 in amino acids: CASSRAQAYEQYF. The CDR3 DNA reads TGTGCCAGCTCACGGGCCCAGGCCTACGAGCAGTACTTC.

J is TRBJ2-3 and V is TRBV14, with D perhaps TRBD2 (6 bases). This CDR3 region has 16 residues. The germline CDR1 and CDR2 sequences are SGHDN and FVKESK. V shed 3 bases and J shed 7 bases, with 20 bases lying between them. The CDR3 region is CASSHRGGDSAHTQYF. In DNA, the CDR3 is TGTGCCAGCAGCCATCGGGGCGGGGACTCCGCACATACGCAGTATTTT.

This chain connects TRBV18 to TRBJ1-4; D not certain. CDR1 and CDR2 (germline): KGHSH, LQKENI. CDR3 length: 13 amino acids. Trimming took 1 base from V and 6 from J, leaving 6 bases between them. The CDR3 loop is CASSPRQDEKLFF. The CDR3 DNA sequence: TGTGCCAGCTCACCACGACAAGATGAAAAACTGTTTTTT.

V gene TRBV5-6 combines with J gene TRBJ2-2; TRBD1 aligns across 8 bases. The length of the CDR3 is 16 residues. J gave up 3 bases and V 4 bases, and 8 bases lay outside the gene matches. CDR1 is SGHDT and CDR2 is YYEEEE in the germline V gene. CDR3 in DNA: TGTGCCAGCAGCCCCCGGGACAGGCATTACACCGGGGAGCTGTTTTTT. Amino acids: CASSPRDRHYTGELFF. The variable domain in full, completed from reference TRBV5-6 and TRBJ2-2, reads DAGVTQSPTHLIKTRGQQVTLRCSPKSGHDTVSWYQQALGQGPQFIFQYYEEEERQRGNFPDRFSGHQFPNYSSELNVNALLLGDSALYLCASSPRDRHYTGELFFGEGSRLTVL.

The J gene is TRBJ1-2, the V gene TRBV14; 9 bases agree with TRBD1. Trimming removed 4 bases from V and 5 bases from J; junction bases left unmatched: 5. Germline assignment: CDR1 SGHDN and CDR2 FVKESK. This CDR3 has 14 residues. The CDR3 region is CASSRQTGGYGYTF. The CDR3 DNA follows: TGTGCCAGCAGCCGGCAGACAGGGGGGTATGGCTACACCTTC.

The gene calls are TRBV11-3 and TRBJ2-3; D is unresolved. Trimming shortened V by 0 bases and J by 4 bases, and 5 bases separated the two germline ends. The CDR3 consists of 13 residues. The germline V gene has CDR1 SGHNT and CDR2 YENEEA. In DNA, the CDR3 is TGTGCCAGCAGCTTAGATCGGTCAGATACGCAGTATTTT. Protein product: CASSLDRSDTQYF.

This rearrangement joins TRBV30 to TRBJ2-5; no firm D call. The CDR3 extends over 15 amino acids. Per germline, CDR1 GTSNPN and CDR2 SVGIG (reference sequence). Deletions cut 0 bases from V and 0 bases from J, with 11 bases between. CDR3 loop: CAWSVLRPYQETQYF. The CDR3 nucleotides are TGTGCCTGGAGTGTACTAAGACCGTACCAAGAGACCCAGTACTTC.

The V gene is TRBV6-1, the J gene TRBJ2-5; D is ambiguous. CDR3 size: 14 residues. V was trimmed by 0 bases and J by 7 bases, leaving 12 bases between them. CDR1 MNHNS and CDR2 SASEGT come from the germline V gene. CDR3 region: CASSEAPQEPTQYF. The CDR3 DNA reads TGTGCCAGCAGTGAAGCCCCCCAGGAACCGACCCAGTACTTC.

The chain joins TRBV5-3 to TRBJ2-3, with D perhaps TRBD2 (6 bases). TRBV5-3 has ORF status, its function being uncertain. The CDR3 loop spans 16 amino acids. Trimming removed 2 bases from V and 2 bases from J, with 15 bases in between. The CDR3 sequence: CARSLRGVTFTDTQYF. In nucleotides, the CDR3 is TGTGCCAGAAGCTTACGCGGGGTTACCTTCACAGATACGCAGTATTTT.